This T cell receptor beta chain comes out of a study of a mutant IDH1 vaccine in newly diagnosed glioma (dated by TCRdb to the early 2020s). At the level of the whole study: Across visits V03 through V10, patients got a total of eight vaccinations, given in weeks 1, 3, 5, 7, 11, 15, 19 and 23. Of the 25 to 40 treated patients, around 62% were male and about 38% were female, and the mean age was about 40 years. Six visits were used for peripheral blood collection: V03 (baseline), V05, V07, V10, V12 and V13. Longitudinal TCRB deep sequencing was done for 25 treated patients, wherever samples were available for exploratory analyses. In the chemotherapy-containing groups, vaccination started alongside temozolomide cycles, whereas in patients who had radiotherapy alone it started 4-6 weeks after radiotherapy. Prior to enrollment, standard therapy consisting of radiotherapy alone, temozolomide alone, or radiochemotherapy with temozolomide had been administered to patients, with the combination being received by most patients.

The research as a whole found: Availability determined which PBMC samples were chosen for TCRB deep sequencing. The authors stated that sample limitations prevented analyses of patient blood samples from being reproduced. Pseudoprogression seemed to be unrelated to changes in the top peripheral T cell clonotypes found by TCRB sequencing. Immune responses induced by the vaccine were seen in over 90% of patients across multiple MHC alleles.

The time point label, as the study defines it: week 5, during vaccination. Each vaccine dose, consisting of 300 ug of a 20-mer mutant IDH1 peptide in Montanide, was administered subcutaneously with topical imiquimod. Newly diagnosed WHO grade 3 or 4 IDH1-mutant astrocytomas showing loss of nuclear ATRX were present in the donors. The samples were drawn from NOA16, a multicentre, single-arm, open-label phase I trial in Germany that tested a mutant IDH1 peptide vaccine in humans for the first time. The DNeasy Blood and Tissue Kit was used to extract genomic DNA from EDTA blood for TCRB sequencing. Comment on this clone: The clone's antigen remains unknown. No much larger clone is present one base from it, and per-base qualities are unavailable.

Relative to germline, V is missing 4 bases and J is missing 6 bases, with 10 bases of the junction outside any gene match. Measured from the cysteine to the phenylalanine, the CDR3 is 14 residues long. Of all the DNA, just the CDR3 is kept, 42 bases in frame from base 1. Via the germline V gene, CDR1 is SQVTM and CDR2 ANQGSEA. The method behind the library was the immunoSEQ multiplex PCR assay. Rearranged TCR beta chain sequences were amplified with the hsTCRB Kit following the manufacturer's protocol. Sequencing of TCRB libraries was carried out on an Illumina MiSeq. As for how the authors treated the data: The proprietary platform of the kit vendor was used for demultiplexing, trimming and gene mapping. TCRdb provides this immuneACCESS table in a form limited to in-frame rearrangements. Some clones are lacking; in checked studies, under half of them reflect an unresolved V gene, and why the rest are absent is not known. D and trimming come from the DNA, and the V and J calls and clone size come from that table. The sample has 45,000 to 65,000 clones on record, less than 85% of them singletons. The ten most abundant clones make up 3.1% of the sample.

This receptor was identified in a woman under 30 with glioma. Some clones in this sample may be carry-over from other donors' samples. Sample: PBMCs, taken from a glioma patient whose treatment included an IDH1 peptide vaccine. The sequence joins TRBV29-1 to TRBJ2-3; 7 central nucleotides agree with TRBD2. This receptor carries the CDR3 CSVASGNTRDTQYF. The sequenced DNA: TGCAGCGTTGCTAGCGGAAACACAAGGGATACGCAGTATTTT.